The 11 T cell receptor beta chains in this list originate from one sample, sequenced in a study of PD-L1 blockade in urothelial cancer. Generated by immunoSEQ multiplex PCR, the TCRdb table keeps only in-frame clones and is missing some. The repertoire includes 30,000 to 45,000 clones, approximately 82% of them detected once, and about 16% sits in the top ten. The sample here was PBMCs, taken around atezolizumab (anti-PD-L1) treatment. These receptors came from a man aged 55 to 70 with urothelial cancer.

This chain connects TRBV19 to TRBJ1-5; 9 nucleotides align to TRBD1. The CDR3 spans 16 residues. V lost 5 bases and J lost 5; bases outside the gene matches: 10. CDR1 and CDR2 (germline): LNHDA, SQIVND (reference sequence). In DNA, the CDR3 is TGTGCCAGTAGTTTTAAGACGGGACAGGGTGATCAGCCCCAGCATTTT. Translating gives CASSFKTGQGDQPQHF. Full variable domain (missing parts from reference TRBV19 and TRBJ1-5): DGGITQSPKYLFRKEGQNVTLSCEQNLNHDAMYWYRQDPGQGLRLIYYSQIVNDFQKGDIAEGYSVSREKKESFPLTVTSAQKNPTAFYLCASSFKTGQGDQPQHFGDGTRLSIL.

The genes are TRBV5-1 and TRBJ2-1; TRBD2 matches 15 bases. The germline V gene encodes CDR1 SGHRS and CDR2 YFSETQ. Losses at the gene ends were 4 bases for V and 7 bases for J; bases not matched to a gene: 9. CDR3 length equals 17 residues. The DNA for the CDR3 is TGCGCCAGCAGCCGGACTAGCGGGAGGGCCAATGTGAATGAGCAGTTCTTC. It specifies CASSRTSGRANVNEQFF.

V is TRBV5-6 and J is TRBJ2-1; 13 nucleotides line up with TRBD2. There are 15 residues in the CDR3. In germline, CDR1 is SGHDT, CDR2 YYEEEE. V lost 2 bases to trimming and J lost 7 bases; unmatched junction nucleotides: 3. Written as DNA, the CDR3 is TGTGCCAGCAGCTTCTTGACTAGCGGGAGGAATGAGCAGTTCTTC. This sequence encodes CASSFLTSGRNEQFF. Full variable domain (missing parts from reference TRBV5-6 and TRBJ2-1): DAGVTQSPTHLIKTRGQQVTLRCSPKSGHDTVSWYQQALGQGPQFIFQYYEEEERQRGNFPDRFSGHQFPNYSSELNVNALLLGDSALYLCASSFLTSGRNEQFFGPGTRLTVL.

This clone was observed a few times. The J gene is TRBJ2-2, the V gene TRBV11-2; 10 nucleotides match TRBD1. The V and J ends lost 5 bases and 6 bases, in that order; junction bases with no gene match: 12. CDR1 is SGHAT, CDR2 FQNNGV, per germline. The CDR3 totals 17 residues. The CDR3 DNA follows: TGTGCCAGCAGCCAAGACAGGGGGCTGGGTATAGCCGGGGAGCTGTTTTTT. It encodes CASSQDRGLGIAGELFF.

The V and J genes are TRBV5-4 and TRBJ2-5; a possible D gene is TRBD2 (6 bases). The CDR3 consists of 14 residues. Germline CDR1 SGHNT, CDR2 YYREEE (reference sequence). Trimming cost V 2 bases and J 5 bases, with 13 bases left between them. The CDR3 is CASSFSGVPETQYF. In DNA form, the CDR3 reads TGTGCCAGCAGCTTCTCGGGGGTCCCGGAGACCCAGTACTTC.

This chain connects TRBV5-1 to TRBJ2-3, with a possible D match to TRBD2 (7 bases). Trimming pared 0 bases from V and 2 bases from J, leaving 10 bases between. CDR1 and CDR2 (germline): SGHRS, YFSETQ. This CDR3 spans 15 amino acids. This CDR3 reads CASSLGGGNTDTQYF. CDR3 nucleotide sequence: TGCGCCAGCAGCTTGGGCGGGGGCAACACAGATACGCAGTATTTT. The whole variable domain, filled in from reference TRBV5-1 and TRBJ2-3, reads KAGVTQTPRYLIKTRGQQVTLSCSPISGHRSVSWYQQTPGQGLQFLFEYFSETQRNKGNFPGRFSGRQFSNSRSEMNVSTLELGDSALYLCASSLGGGNTDTQYFGPGTRLTVL.

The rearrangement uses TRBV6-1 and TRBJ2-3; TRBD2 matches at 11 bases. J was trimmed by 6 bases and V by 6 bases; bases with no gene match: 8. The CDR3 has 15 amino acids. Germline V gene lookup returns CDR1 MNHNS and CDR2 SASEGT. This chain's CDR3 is CASSETSGAVDTQYF. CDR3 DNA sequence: TGTGCCAGCAGCGAGACTAGCGGGGCGGTTGATACGCAGTATTTT.

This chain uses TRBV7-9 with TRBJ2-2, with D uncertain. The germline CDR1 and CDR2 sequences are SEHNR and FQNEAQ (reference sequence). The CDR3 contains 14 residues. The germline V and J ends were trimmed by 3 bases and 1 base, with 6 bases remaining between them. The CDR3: CASSFSVNTGELFF. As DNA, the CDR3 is TGTGCCAGCAGCTTTTCAGTGAACACCGGGGAGCTGTTTTTT.

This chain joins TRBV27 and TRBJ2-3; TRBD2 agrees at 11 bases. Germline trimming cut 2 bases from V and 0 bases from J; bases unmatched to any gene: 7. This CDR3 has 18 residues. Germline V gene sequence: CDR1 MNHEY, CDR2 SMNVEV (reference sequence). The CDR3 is CASSLGASGGFSTDTQYF. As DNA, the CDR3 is TGTGCCAGCAGTTTAGGGGCTAGCGGGGGGTTTAGCACAGATACGCAGTATTTT.

The CDR3 here is CASSLVRGATDTQYF. The CDR3, as DNA: TGCGCCAGCAGCTTGGTCAGGGGCGCCACAGATACGCAGTATTTT. The chain employs TRBV5-1 and TRBJ2-3; perhaps TRBD1 as D (6 bases). This CDR3 comprises 15 residues. Germline V gene data show CDR1 as SGHRS and CDR2 as YFSETQ. Trimming took off 0 bases at V and 2 bases at J, with 10 bases between the two ends.

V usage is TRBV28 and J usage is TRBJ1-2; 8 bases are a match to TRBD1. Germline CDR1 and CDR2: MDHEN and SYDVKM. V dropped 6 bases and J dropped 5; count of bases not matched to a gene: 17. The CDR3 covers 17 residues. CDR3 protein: CASRRRTGSADPYGYTF. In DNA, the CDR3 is TGTGCCAGCAGACGCCGGACAGGGAGTGCCGACCCTTATGGCTACACCTTC.